Listed below are T cell receptor beta chains from one sample, sequenced in a study of blood T cell repertoires in COVID-19. Assay used: immunoSEQ multiplex PCR; TCRdb lists only in-frame clones, some missing. The table shows 200,000 to 250,000 clones, with around 89% occurring only once. The sample comprised PBMCs or T cells enriched from blood (not recorded which). The source is a woman between 18 and 30 years old in a cohort exposed to, infected with or recovered from COVID-19 (not recorded which). CDR3s include the opening cysteine and the closing phenylalanine or tryptophan. The order of the fields is J gene, clone size, D gene, V gene, CDR3 DNA, CDR3 protein. D genes are given only for firm matches. Rows give clone size only sometimes, using once, few, many, or a class for an expanded clone.

j_gene: TRBJ2-6
abundance: NA
d_gene: NA
v_gene: TRBV12-3/TRBV12-4
CDR3nt: TGTGCCAGCAGTCTTTCTGGGGCCAACGTCCTGACTTTC
CDR3aa: CASSLSGANVLTF

j_gene: TRBJ1-2
abundance: NA
d_gene: NA
v_gene: TRBV5-1
CDR3nt: TGCGCCAGCAGCCAACAGGTAGCGGACACCTATGGCTACACCTTC
CDR3aa: CASSQQVADTYGYTF

j_gene: TRBJ2-3
abundance: once
d_gene: TRBD2
v_gene: TRBV10-3
CDR3nt: TGTGCCATCAGTGACCAGGGACTAGCGGGGACAACAGATACGCAGTATTTT
CDR3aa: CAISDQGLAGTTDTQYF

j_gene: TRBJ2-3
abundance: NA
d_gene: NA
v_gene: TRBV3-1/TRBV3-2
CDR3nt: TGTGCCAGCAGCCAATCCGGAGATACGCAGTATTTT
CDR3aa: CASSQSGDTQYF

j_gene: TRBJ1-1
abundance: NA
d_gene: NA
v_gene: TRBV29-1
CDR3nt: TGCAGCGTTGCTAGGGAGGGCACTGAAGCTTTCTTT
CDR3aa: CSVAREGTEAFF

j_gene: TRBJ2-7
abundance: NA
d_gene: TRBD2
v_gene: TRBV9
CDR3nt: TGTGCCAGCAGCGTAGCTCCGCTAGCGGACACCTACGAGCAGTACTTC
CDR3aa: CASSVAPLADTYEQYF

j_gene: TRBJ1-6
abundance: NA
d_gene: TRBD1
v_gene: TRBV24-1
CDR3nt: TGTGCCACCAGTGATGCTCCAGGGGGTCCCTATAATTCACCCCTCCACTTT
CDR3aa: CATSDAPGGPYNSPLHF

j_gene: TRBJ2-1
abundance: NA
d_gene: TRBD2
v_gene: TRBV9
CDR3nt: TGTGCCAGCAGCGTTAGCGGGGACCTTTGGAATGAGCAGTTCTTC
CDR3aa: CASSVSGDLWNEQFF

j_gene: TRBJ1-2
abundance: once
d_gene: NA
v_gene: TRBV11-2
CDR3nt: TGTGCCAGCAGCCAAACCCGGACAGTCTATGGCTACACCTTC
CDR3aa: CASSQTRTVYGYTF

j_gene: TRBJ2-4
abundance: NA
d_gene: NA
v_gene: TRBV28
CDR3nt: TGTGCCAGCAGTTTACGGGTAGCCAAAAACATTCAGTACTTC
CDR3aa: CASSLRVAKNIQYF

j_gene: TRBJ2-7
abundance: NA
d_gene: TRBD2
v_gene: TRBV6-5
CDR3nt: TGTGCCAGCAGTTACCGGGAGGGCTACGAGCAGTACTTC
CDR3aa: CASSYREGYEQYF

j_gene: TRBJ2-1
abundance: NA
d_gene: TRBD2
v_gene: TRBV15
CDR3nt: TGTGCCACCAGCAGCGAAGCGGGGGGTGGGAATGAGCAGTTCTTC
CDR3aa: CATSSEAGGGNEQFF

j_gene: TRBJ2-7
abundance: NA
d_gene: TRBD2
v_gene: TRBV28
CDR3nt: TGTGCCAGCAGTTTGGCGGGGGGGCCCTACGAGCAGTACTTC
CDR3aa: CASSLAGGPYEQYF

j_gene: TRBJ2-5
abundance: NA
d_gene: TRBD1
v_gene: TRBV5-1
CDR3nt: TGCGCCAGCAGCTTGGGGCCCCAGGGGGTCGGAGAGACCCAGTACTTC
CDR3aa: CASSLGPQGVGETQYF

j_gene: TRBJ2-2
abundance: once
d_gene: TRBD1
v_gene: TRBV7-9
CDR3nt: TGTGCCAGCAGCCCCGGGACAGAGAACACCGGGGAGCTGTTTTTT
CDR3aa: CASSPGTENTGELFF

j_gene: TRBJ2-1
abundance: NA
d_gene: TRBD1
v_gene: TRBV6-1
CDR3nt: TGTGCCAGCAGTGAAGCGCACGGGACAGGGGGTTGGAACAATGAGCAGTTCTTC
CDR3aa: CASSEAHGTGGWNNEQFF

j_gene: TRBJ1-2
abundance: NA
d_gene: NA
v_gene: TRBV28
CDR3nt: TGTGCCAGCACCCTTCGTGTACTTCGCGGCTACACCTTC
CDR3aa: CASTLRVLRGYTF

j_gene: TRBJ2-7
abundance: NA
d_gene: TRBD1
v_gene: TRBV19
CDR3nt: TGTGCCAGTAGTATAGCGGCAGGGGGCGAGCAGTACTTC
CDR3aa: CASSIAAGGEQYF

j_gene: TRBJ2-1
abundance: NA
d_gene: NA
v_gene: TRBV27
CDR3nt: TGTGCCAGCAGGACCATCGGGGGCTCCTACAATGAGCAGTTCTTC
CDR3aa: CASRTIGGSYNEQFF

j_gene: TRBJ1-3
abundance: NA
d_gene: NA
v_gene: TRBV15
CDR3nt: TGTGCCACCAGCAGAGATTTGGGGAGCTCTGGAAACACCATATATTTT
CDR3aa: CATSRDLGSSGNTIYF

j_gene: TRBJ1-5
abundance: NA
d_gene: TRBD1
v_gene: TRBV19
CDR3nt: TGTGCCAGTAGTAAGAGACAGGGCGATCAGCCCCAGCATTTT
CDR3aa: CASSKRQGDQPQHF

j_gene: TRBJ1-2
abundance: NA
d_gene: TRBD1
v_gene: TRBV19
CDR3nt: TGTGCCAGTAGTACCTCGACAGGGCTCTATGGCTACACCTTC
CDR3aa: CASSTSTGLYGYTF

j_gene: TRBJ2-5
abundance: NA
d_gene: TRBD1
v_gene: TRBV18
CDR3nt: TGTGCCAGCTCAAAGGACAGGGTCAGAGAGACCCAGTACTTC
CDR3aa: CASSKDRVRETQYF

j_gene: TRBJ1-2
abundance: NA
d_gene: NA
v_gene: TRBV7-9
CDR3nt: TGTGCCAGCAGCTTAAGGACAAATGGCTACACCTTC
CDR3aa: CASSLRTNGYTF

j_gene: TRBJ2-2
abundance: NA
d_gene: NA
v_gene: TRBV6-1
CDR3nt: TGTGCCAGCAGTAGAACTGGCACCGGGGAGCTGTTTTTT
CDR3aa: CASSRTGTGELFF

j_gene: TRBJ1-2
abundance: once
d_gene: NA
v_gene: TRBV29-1
CDR3nt: TGCAGCGTTAGGGGCTACAACTATGGCTACACCTTC
CDR3aa: CSVRGYNYGYTF

j_gene: TRBJ2-5
abundance: NA
d_gene: TRBD2
v_gene: TRBV5-1
CDR3nt: TGCGCCAGCAGCTTTCTAGCGGGAGGCCAAGAGACCCAGTACTTC
CDR3aa: CASSFLAGGQETQYF

j_gene: TRBJ2-3
abundance: NA
d_gene: TRBD2
v_gene: TRBV5-1
CDR3nt: TGCGCCAGCAGCTTGGGGGCTAGCGGGGAAGATACGCAGTATTTT
CDR3aa: CASSLGASGEDTQYF

j_gene: TRBJ2-2
abundance: once
d_gene: TRBD2
v_gene: TRBV28
CDR3nt: TGTGCCAGCAGTTTAAACCTAGCGGGAGTGGCCGGGGAGCTGTTTTTT
CDR3aa: CASSLNLAGVAGELFF

j_gene: TRBJ1-6
abundance: NA
d_gene: TRBD1
v_gene: TRBV7-9
CDR3nt: TGTGCCAGCAGCTGGACAGGGGTTAGGAATTCACCCCTCCACTTT
CDR3aa: CASSWTGVRNSPLHF

j_gene: TRBJ1-4
abundance: NA
d_gene: NA
v_gene: TRBV9
CDR3nt: TGTGCCAGCAGCGTGGAGGGTTCGACTAATGAAAAACTGTTTTTT
CDR3aa: CASSVEGSTNEKLFF

j_gene: TRBJ2-2
abundance: NA
d_gene: NA
v_gene: TRBV14
CDR3nt: TGTGCCAGCAGCCGAAGGGGCACCGGGGAGCTGTTTTTT
CDR3aa: CASSRRGTGELFF

j_gene: TRBJ2-7
abundance: NA
d_gene: TRBD2
v_gene: TRBV11-2
CDR3nt: TGTGCCACCGCGAAGGGACTAGCCCAAGACGAGCAGTACTTC
CDR3aa: CATAKGLAQDEQYF

j_gene: TRBJ2-3
abundance: NA
d_gene: TRBD2
v_gene: TRBV7-2
CDR3nt: TGTGCCAGCAGCCCTGGACTAGCGGGGGGGGATACGCAGTATTTT
CDR3aa: CASSPGLAGGDTQYF

j_gene: TRBJ2-3
abundance: NA
d_gene: TRBD1
v_gene: TRBV7-3
CDR3nt: TGTGCCAGCAGCCGGACAGGGGAAGGTGCTACGCAGTATTTT
CDR3aa: CASSRTGEGATQYF

j_gene: TRBJ2-3
abundance: NA
d_gene: NA
v_gene: TRBV3-1/TRBV3-2
CDR3nt: TGTGCCAGCAGCCTACGACTAGTTAGCACAGATACGCAGTATTTT
CDR3aa: CASSLRLVSTDTQYF

j_gene: TRBJ2-7
abundance: NA
d_gene: TRBD2
v_gene: TRBV19
CDR3nt: TGTGCCAGTAGTATAAGGAGTAGCGGGGCCTACGAGCAGTACTTC
CDR3aa: CASSIRSSGAYEQYF

j_gene: TRBJ2-7
abundance: NA
d_gene: TRBD2
v_gene: TRBV2
CDR3nt: TGTGCCAGCGCGGGGGGGGTGAACGAGCAGTACTTC
CDR3aa: CASAGGVNEQYF

j_gene: TRBJ2-2
abundance: few
d_gene: NA
v_gene: TRBV27
CDR3nt: TGTGCCAGCAGTTCAGGGGTCGGGGAGCTGTTTTTT
CDR3aa: CASSSGVGELFF

j_gene: TRBJ2-1
abundance: NA
d_gene: TRBD2
v_gene: TRBV7-6
CDR3nt: TGTGCCAGCAGCTTAGTCGGGGGGGCCGATCATGAGCAGTTCTTC
CDR3aa: CASSLVGGADHEQFF

j_gene: TRBJ1-6
abundance: NA
d_gene: NA
v_gene: TRBV24-1
CDR3nt: TGTGCCACCAGTGATTCAACCTATAATTCACCCCTCCACTTT
CDR3aa: CATSDSTYNSPLHF

j_gene: TRBJ2-5
abundance: NA
d_gene: TRBD2
v_gene: TRBV29-1
CDR3nt: TGCAGCGTTGAACGAGGGCGGGAGGGCCTAGGAGAGACCCAGTACTTC
CDR3aa: CSVERGREGLGETQYF

j_gene: TRBJ1-4
abundance: once
d_gene: NA
v_gene: TRBV7-9
CDR3nt: TGTGCCAGCAGCCCGGGTCGGGGGGAAAAACTGTTTTTT
CDR3aa: CASSPGRGEKLFF

j_gene: TRBJ1-1
abundance: NA
d_gene: TRBD1
v_gene: TRBV5-8
CDR3nt: TGTGCCAGCAGCGTACCGGGACAGTCTCTGAACACTGAAGCTTTCTTT
CDR3aa: CASSVPGQSLNTEAFF

j_gene: TRBJ2-3
abundance: NA
d_gene: NA
v_gene: TRBV24-1
CDR3nt: TGTGCCACCAGTTACAGCGGTACTAGCACAGATACGCAGTATTTT
CDR3aa: CATSYSGTSTDTQYF

j_gene: TRBJ1-1
abundance: NA
d_gene: NA
v_gene: TRBV7-8
CDR3nt: TGTGCCAGCAGCTTGACAGTTTTGAACACTGAAGCTTTCTTT
CDR3aa: CASSLTVLNTEAFF

j_gene: TRBJ2-7
abundance: NA
d_gene: TRBD1
v_gene: TRBV5-8
CDR3nt: TGTGCCAGCAGCGGGGACAGCTACGAGCAGTACTTC
CDR3aa: CASSGDSYEQYF

j_gene: TRBJ1-2
abundance: NA
d_gene: TRBD1
v_gene: TRBV19
CDR3nt: TGTGCCAGTAGTCCAGCGGGACAGGGTTATGCTGGCTACACCTTC
CDR3aa: CASSPAGQGYAGYTF

j_gene: TRBJ1-2
abundance: NA
d_gene: NA
v_gene: TRBV2
CDR3nt: TGTGCCAGCAGTGAGGCGGGATCGAGATATGGCTACACCTTC
CDR3aa: CASSEAGSRYGYTF

j_gene: TRBJ1-4
abundance: NA
d_gene: NA
v_gene: TRBV6-5
CDR3nt: TGTGCCAGCAGGAACAGCCTATCTGAAAAACTGTTTTTT
CDR3aa: CASRNSLSEKLFF

j_gene: TRBJ2-5
abundance: NA
d_gene: NA
v_gene: TRBV7-3
CDR3nt: TGTGCCAGCAGCCAGGGACTCCGAGGGGAGACCCAGTACTTC
CDR3aa: CASSQGLRGETQYF

j_gene: TRBJ1-4
abundance: NA
d_gene: TRBD1
v_gene: TRBV18
CDR3nt: TGTGCCAGCTCACCTACCGGGACAGACAATGAAAAACTGTTTTTT
CDR3aa: CASSPTGTDNEKLFF

j_gene: TRBJ1-5
abundance: NA
d_gene: NA
v_gene: TRBV5-4
CDR3nt: TGTGCCAGCAGCTTGGGGCAGGGTCAAAATCAGCCCCAGCATTTT
CDR3aa: CASSLGQGQNQPQHF

j_gene: TRBJ1-4
abundance: once
d_gene: NA
v_gene: TRBV19
CDR3nt: TGTGCCAGTCGACGATCTCTCTCGGGGGGAACTAATGAAAAACTGTTTTTT
CDR3aa: CASRRSLSGGTNEKLFF

j_gene: TRBJ2-1
abundance: NA
d_gene: TRBD2
v_gene: TRBV7-3
CDR3nt: TGTGCCAGCAGCCCGGGACTAGCGGGCCTAGGTGAGCAGTTCTTC
CDR3aa: CASSPGLAGLGEQFF